What follows is one T cell receptor beta chain and its context. The record originates from a study of T cell responses to AZD1222 COVID-19 vaccine. Germline CDR1 is GTSNPN and CDR2 is SVGIG (reference sequence). CDR3 length: 16 residues. With V trimmed by 0 bases and J by 0 bases, 4 bases remained unmatched. Repertoires were generated with immunoSEQ multiplex PCR, while TCRdb's copy carries only in-frame clones and drops some. The table shows around 180,000 clones, with less than 95% occurring only once. The chain is built from TRBV30 and TRBJ1-3; 8 bases agree with TRBD1. Here the sequenced sample was peripheral blood, taken on day 0 of AZD1222 vaccination. The receptor comes from an adult in good health. CDR3 in amino acids: CAWSVGTGGSGNTIYF. CDR3 coding DNA: TGTGCCTGGAGTGTGGGAACAGGGGGCTCTGGAAACACCATATATTTT.